This TCR beta chain emerged from a study of T cells in Graves' hyperthyroidism and ophthalmopathy. Whole-study context: Peripheral blood was drawn at first diagnosis, prior to all treatment. Findings and limits, study-wide: Prediction of ophthalmopathy progression came a median roughly 6.7 months pre-onset.

A patient was excluded if there was uncontrolled infection, other autoimmune disease, pregnancy or lactation. Amplified regions were TCR beta CDR3 sequences from RNA transcripts. During a first-round RT-PCR of the TCR CDR3, the HTBI primer set was used. TCRdb re-called the multiplex PCR reads through MiXCR, storing one row per CDR3 protein. The sample lists hundreds of thousands of distinct CDR3 sequences, 14% to 15% occurring once. A word on this clonotype: Its specificity is not known.

There are 14 residues in the CDR3. V was trimmed by 3 bases and J by 2 bases, leaving 11 bases between them. In germline, CDR1 is SGHRS, CDR2 YFSETQ. The sequence came from a middle-aged woman with Graves' ophthalmopathy. The sample was blood. The chain is built from TRBV5-1 and TRBJ2-5; tentatively, D is TRBD1 (7 bases). The CDR3 coding sequence is TGCGCCAGCAGCTCGGAGGGACAGCAAGAGACCCAGTACTTC. Protein: CASSSEGQQETQYF.